The 31 T cell receptor beta chains below come from one sample, sequenced in a study of T cells expressing NK-cell markers. TCRdb reanalyzed the 5' RACE reads, giving one entry per CDR3 protein sequence and no DNA. Seen in this sample are a few hundred thousand distinct CDR3 sequences; the ten most common clones hold roughly 5.2%. The source material was blood T cells: a sorted CD56 or NKG2C T cell subset, CD4+ or CD8+ T cells, or bulk PBMC T cells (not recorded which). These receptors were collected from a man aged 18-70 years in good health.

CDR3 amino acids: CASSLKQGEDNEQFF. This sequence joins TRBV27 and TRBJ2-1; TCRdb's assignment of TRBD1 cannot be checked, as there is no DNA. CDR3 length equals 15 residues. Germline V CDR1 and CDR2: MNHEY, SMNVEV (reference sequence).

V and J are TRBV12-3 or TRBV12-4 and TRBJ2-2; TCRdb's D call, TRBD1, is unchecked because there is no DNA. The CDR3 is 16 residues long. The CDR3 sequence: CASSPGQGQKHGELFF.

CDR3 amino acids: CASTLTVGVGSGYTF. The chain uses TRBV6-1 and TRBJ1-2; TCRdb lists TRBD1, though no DNA is available to test this call. CDR1 and CDR2 from the germline V gene are MNHNS and SASEGT. This CDR3 is built from 15 residues.

The chain recombines TRBV23-1 with TRBJ2-1; absent DNA, TCRdb's TRBD1 call cannot be checked. TRBV23-1 is noted as an ORF with a role that remains uncertain. The length of the CDR3 is 19 residues. CDR3 residues: CASSQSYDPRGSAYNEQFF.

The V and J genes are TRBV5-1 and TRBJ1-1; TCRdb proposes TRBD1, but this gene call is untestable without DNA. The germline V gene has CDR1 SGHRS and CDR2 YFSETQ. CDR3 length: 14 residues. CDR3 loop: CASSRDSGNTEAFF.

The V and J genes are TRBV28 and TRBJ1-6. This CDR3 region has 16 residues. Germline V gives CDR1 MDHEN, CDR2 SYDVKM. The CDR3 loop is CASSLSDRLPGSPLHF.

The chain carries TRBV6-1 and TRBJ2-4. CDR3 length equals 14 residues. Germline V lookup: CDR1 MNHNS, CDR2 SASEGT. The CDR3 region is CASSDDGTKNIQYF.

J is TRBJ1-1 and V is TRBV5-1. The germline V gene has CDR1 SGHRS and CDR2 YFSETQ. The CDR3 spans 15 residues. CDR3 protein: CASSLDEGQNTEAFF.

The chain joins TRBV7-2 to TRBJ2-1; TCRdb's assignment of TRBD1 cannot be checked, as there is no DNA. CDR3 length equals 15 residues. The germline V gene encodes CDR1 SGHTA and CDR2 FQGNSA. The chain's CDR3 is CASSPDARSYNEQFF.

The chain uses TRBV5-1 and TRBJ1-1. The CDR3 is made up of 15 amino acids. The V gene's germline CDR1 is SGHRS and CDR2 YFSETQ. CDR3: CASSLEGPYDTEAFF.

J is TRBJ2-7 and V is TRBV7-6; the D call of TRBD1 rests on TCRdb alone, since no DNA is present to check it. Germline V CDR1 and CDR2: SGHVS, FNYEAQ. This CDR3 region has 14 residues. CDR3 residues: CASSSVRQGHEQYF.

This rearrangement joins TRBV7-9 to TRBJ2-7; TCRdb indicates TRBD2, and absent DNA this call remains unverified. The germline CDR1 and CDR2 sequences are SEHNR and FQNEAQ (reference sequence). The CDR3 has 15 amino acids. This CDR3 reads CASAFSTSGSYEQYF.

V gene TRBV2 combines with J gene TRBJ1-1; there is no DNA to check the TCRdb D call of TRBD1. Germline CDR1 SNHLY, CDR2 FYNNEI. This CDR3 has 12 amino acids. CDR3 protein: CASFRVNTEAFF.

The CDR3: CASSDSLSGNTIYF. The V call is TRBV25-1, the J call TRBJ1-3. The CDR3 length is 14 residues. Germline V CDR1 and CDR2: MGHDK, SYGVNS.

The chain employs TRBV5-8 and TRBJ2-7; TCRdb proposes TRBD1, but this gene call is untestable without DNA. The CDR3 has 15 residues. Germline CDR1 SGHTS, CDR2 YDEGEE. CDR3 region: CASSLEQGGPYEQYF.

The chain uses TRBV2 and TRBJ2-3; TCRdb calls TRBD1, which cannot be checked without DNA. This CDR3 has 15 residues. Per the germline V gene, CDR1 is SNHLY and CDR2 is FYNNEI. The CDR3 sequence is CASSGGRGATDTQYF.

V gene TRBV6-1 combines with J gene TRBJ2-5. Germline values: CDR1 MNHNS, CDR2 SASEGT. CDR3 length: 14 residues. The CDR3 is CASIRGLDQETQYF.

This chain links TRBV20-1 with TRBJ2-6; TCRdb indicates TRBD2, and absent DNA this call remains unverified. Per germline, CDR1 DFQATT and CDR2 SNEGSKA (reference sequence). This CDR3 spans 15 amino acids. The CDR3: CSASDRRSGANVLTF.

The chain is built from TRBV5-1 and TRBJ1-1; the TCRdb call, TRBD1, lacks DNA for checking. The CDR3 contains 15 residues. CDR1 and CDR2 (germline): SGHRS, YFSETQ. This chain's CDR3 is CASSPDRGVGTEAFF.

The genes are TRBV5-1 and TRBJ1-1. The CDR3 contains 15 residues. From germline, CDR1 is SGHRS and CDR2 YFSETQ. CDR3 sequence reads: CASSLDGTTRGEAFF.

This chain joins TRBV19 and TRBJ1-6; TCRdb's D call of TRBD1 is untestable without DNA. The CDR3 length is 16 residues. Germline assignment: CDR1 LNHDA and CDR2 SQIVND (reference sequence). The CDR3 here is CASSITVGREGSPLHF.

The J gene is TRBJ2-7, the V gene TRBV12-3 or TRBV12-4; the D gene TCRdb calls, TRBD2, cannot be checked with no DNA. The CDR3 has 13 residues. This CDR3 is CASSHRDSGEQYF.

The chain carries TRBV25-1 and TRBJ1-2; TCRdb proposes TRBD1, but this gene call is untestable without DNA. The germline gives CDR1 MGHDK, CDR2 SYGVNS. The CDR3 length is 15 residues. CDR3 in amino acids: CASSALGQGESGYTF.

This chain's CDR3 is CSARDGLSENTEAFF. The chain carries TRBV20-1 and TRBJ1-1. CDR1 is DFQATT, CDR2 SNEGSKA, per germline (reference sequence). CDR3 length: 15 residues.

The chain recombines TRBV5-1 with TRBJ2-5; no DNA is available, so the TRBD1 call from TCRdb remains unchecked. Per germline, CDR1 SGHRS and CDR2 YFSETQ. This CDR3 comprises 15 residues. The CDR3 spells CASSSNRGQVETQYF. Using reference TRBV5-1 and TRBJ2-5 for the parts outside the CDR3, the full variable domain is KAGVTQTPRYLIKTRGQQVTLSCSPISGHRSVSWYQQTPGQGLQFLFEYFSETQRNKGNFPGRFSGRQFSNSRSEMNVSTLELGDSALYLCASSSNRGQVETQYFGPGTRLLVL.

The gene calls are TRBV6-1 and TRBJ1-6; TCRdb gives TRBD1 as the D gene, but with no DNA this cannot be confirmed. This CDR3 region has 15 residues. Germline V gene sequence: CDR1 MNHNS, CDR2 SASEGT. The CDR3 spells CASSLIRPGNSPLHF.

The J gene is TRBJ2-5, the V gene TRBV29-1. The CDR3 spans 12 residues. The germline gives CDR1 SQVTM, CDR2 ANQGSEA. The chain's CDR3 is CSVETDIGTQYF.

V usage is TRBV27 and J usage is TRBJ2-3; TCRdb indicates TRBD1, and absent DNA this call remains unverified. Germline assignment: CDR1 MNHEY and CDR2 SMNVEV (reference sequence). The CDR3 loop spans 15 amino acids. CDR3: CASHPTPGAADTQYF.

This CDR3 is CSVQRGQGYGYTF. The gene calls are TRBV29-1 and TRBJ1-2; TCRdb reports TRBD1, a call that lacks DNA to check it against. Germline V gives CDR1 SQVTM, CDR2 ANQGSEA. This CDR3 contains 13 residues.

The gene calls are TRBV6-2 or TRBV6-3 and TRBJ1-1. The CDR3 contains 13 residues. Germline V gene lookup returns CDR1 MNHEY and CDR2 SVGEGT. The CDR3 spells CASSYSTGTEAFF.

This chain uses TRBV7-8 with TRBJ2-2. The CDR3 sequence is 12 residues long. The V gene's germline CDR1 is SGHVS and CDR2 FQNEAQ. The CDR3 loop is CASRSRTGELFF.